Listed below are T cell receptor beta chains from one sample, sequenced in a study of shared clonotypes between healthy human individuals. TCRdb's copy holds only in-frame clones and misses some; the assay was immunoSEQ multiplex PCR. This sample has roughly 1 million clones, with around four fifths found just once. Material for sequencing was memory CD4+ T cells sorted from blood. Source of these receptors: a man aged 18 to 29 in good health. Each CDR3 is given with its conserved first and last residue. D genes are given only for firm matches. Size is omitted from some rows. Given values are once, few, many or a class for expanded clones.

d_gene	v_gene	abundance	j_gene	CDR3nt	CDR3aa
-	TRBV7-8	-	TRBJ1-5	TGTGCCAGCAGCTTAGGCGGGGTGCGCAATCAGCCCCAGCATTTT	CASSLGGVRNQPQHF
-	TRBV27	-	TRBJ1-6	TGTGCCAGCACCCCGATATTTCCAATTTCACCCCTCCACTTT	CASTPIFPISPLHF
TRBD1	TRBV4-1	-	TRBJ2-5	TGCGCCAGCAGCCAAGCACAGGGGGCGACGGGAGAGACCCAGTACTTC	CASSQAQGATGETQYF
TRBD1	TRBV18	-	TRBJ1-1	TGTGCCAGCTCACCATGGACAGGGGGCTTGAACACTGAAGCTTTCTTT	CASSPWTGGLNTEAFF
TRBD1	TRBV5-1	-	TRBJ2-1	TGCGCCAGCAGCTCGGGACAGGGGTTCGGAAATGAGCAGTTCTTC	CASSSGQGFGNEQFF
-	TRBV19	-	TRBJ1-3	TGTGCCAGTCCTCAGGGGAGGGCGAGGGACACCATATATTTT	CASPQGRARDTIYF
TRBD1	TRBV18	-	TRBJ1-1	TGTGCCAGCTCACCTATGACAGGGGCAAACACTGAAGCTTTCTTT	CASSPMTGANTEAFF
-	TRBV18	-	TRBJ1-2	TGTGCCAGCTCACCAGGAGGACAGACTAACTATGGCTACACCTTC	CASSPGGQTNYGYTF
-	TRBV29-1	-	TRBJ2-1	TGCAGCGTTGAAGAGGCGGCAGCATCCTCCTACAATGAGCAGTTCTTC	CSVEEAAASSYNEQFF
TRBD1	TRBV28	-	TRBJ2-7	TGTGCCAGCAGTCGGACGGGACAGGGGGTCTACGAGCAGTACTTC	CASSRTGQGVYEQYF
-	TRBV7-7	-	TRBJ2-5	TGTGCTAGCAGCTTAGATGGGGGGCTAGGGGAGACCCAGTACTTC	CASSLDGGLGETQYF
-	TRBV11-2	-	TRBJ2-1	TGTGCCAGCAGCCCAGACCGGGCCTTGGAGCAGTTCTTC	CASSPDRALEQFF
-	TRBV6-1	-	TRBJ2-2	TGTGCCAGCAGGCCAGGACAGGCGGGGACCGGGGAGCTGTTTTTT	CASRPGQAGTGELFF
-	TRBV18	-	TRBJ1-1	TGTGCCAGCTCACCCCTCCCAGCGAACATGAACACTGAAGCTTTCTTT	CASSPLPANMNTEAFF
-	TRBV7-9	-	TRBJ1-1	TGCGCCAGCAGCCAACACGACAGGAACACTGAAGCTTTCTTT	CASSQHDRNTEAFF
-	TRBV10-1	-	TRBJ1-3	TGCGCCAGCAGGGACAGCGATTATGGAAACACCATATATTTT	CASRDSDYGNTIYF
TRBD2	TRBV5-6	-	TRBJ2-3	TGTGCCAGCAGCTTGTTTCTCCCAGCGGGATCGACTGCCACAGATACGCAGTATTTT	CASSLFLPAGSTATDTQYF
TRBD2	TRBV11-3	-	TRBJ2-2	TGTGCCAGCAGCTTCCTTTCCTCCACTAGCGGGAGCGCCGGGGAGCTGTTTTTT	CASSFLSSTSGSAGELFF
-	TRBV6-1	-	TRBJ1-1	TGTGCCAGCATCGTCCAGGCTCTCATGAACACTGAAGCTTTCTTT	CASIVQALMNTEAFF
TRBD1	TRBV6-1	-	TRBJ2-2	TGTGCCAGCAGTGAACTGGGGACAGTCGGGGAGCTGTTTTTT	CASSELGTVGELFF
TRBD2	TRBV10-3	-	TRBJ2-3	TGTGCCATCAGTGTGAGCAGCGGGGGGGCCGATACGCAGTATTTT	CAISVSSGGADTQYF
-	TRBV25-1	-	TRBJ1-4	TGTGCCAGCAGTATAGTGTTATGGGAAAAACTGTTTTTT	CASSIVLWEKLFF
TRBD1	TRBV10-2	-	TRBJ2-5	TGCGCCAGCAACCCAGGGACAGCTCATGTTCAGTACTTC	CASNPGTAHVQYF
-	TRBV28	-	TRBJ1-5	TGTGCCAGCAGGCCGCCCCTGGGCAATCAGCCCCAGCATTTT	CASRPPLGNQPQHF
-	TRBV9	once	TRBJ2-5	TGTGCCAGGGGGATCCGAAAAGAGACCCAGTACTTC	CARGIRKETQYF
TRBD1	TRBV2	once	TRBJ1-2	TGTGCCAGCAGTGACCGGACAGGGGGCCTCCGATCCACCTTC	CASSDRTGGLRSTF
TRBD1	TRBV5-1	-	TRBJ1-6	TGCGCCAGCAGGGGTGAAGACAGGGTATATTCACCCCTCCACTTT	CASRGEDRVYSPLHF
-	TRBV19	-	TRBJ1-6	TGTGCCAGTCGGGCAGATTATAATTCACCCCTCCACTTT	CASRADYNSPLHF
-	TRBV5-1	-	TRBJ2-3	TGCGCCAGCAGCTTGGGCGGACAAGACGCGGATACGCAGTATTTT	CASSLGGQDADTQYF
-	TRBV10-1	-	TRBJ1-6	TGCGCCAGCAGTGAACAGACCGTAGGGGGTTCACCCCTCCACTTT	CASSEQTVGGSPLHF
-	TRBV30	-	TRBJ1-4	TGTGCCTGGACTGGCCAAGGAAATGAAAAACTGTTTTTT	CAWTGQGNEKLFF
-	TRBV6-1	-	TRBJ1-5	TGTGCCAGCAGTGACCCAGTTAGCAATCAGCCCCAGCATTTT	CASSDPVSNQPQHF
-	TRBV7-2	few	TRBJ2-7	TGTGCCAGCAGCCCCAGACTTGCAGGTTACGAGCAGTACTTC	CASSPRLAGYEQYF
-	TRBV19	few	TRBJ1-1	TGTGCCAGTAGTAACCCCGGGGGTGGCAACACTGAAGCTTTCTTT	CASSNPGGGNTEAFF
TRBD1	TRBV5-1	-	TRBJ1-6	TGCGCCAGCAGCGAGGGGCCCAGGGGGAACAGTTCACCCCTCCACTTT	CASSEGPRGNSSPLHF
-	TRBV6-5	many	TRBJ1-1	TGTGCCACCCAGAAGGGAGGTGGGAACACTGAAGCTTTCTTT	CATQKGGGNTEAFF
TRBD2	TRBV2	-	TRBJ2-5	TGTGCCAGCAGCGGACTAGCTCCGGAGACCCAGTACTTC	CASSGLAPETQYF
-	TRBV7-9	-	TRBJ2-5	TGTGCCAGCAGCTTATACGAGACCCAGTACTTC	CASSLYETQYF
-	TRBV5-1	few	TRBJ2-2	TGCGCCAGCAGCTTGGGTAGGAGTGTGAGCACCGGGGAGCTGTTTTTT	CASSLGRSVSTGELFF
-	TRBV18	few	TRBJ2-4	TGTGCCAGCTCACCACCGAACAGAGCCAAAAACATTCAGTACTTC	CASSPPNRAKNIQYF
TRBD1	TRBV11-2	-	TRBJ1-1	TGTGCCAGCAGCGAGCGGGTGACAGGGGTCTCTGAAGCTTTCTTT	CASSERVTGVSEAFF
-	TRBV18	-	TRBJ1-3	TGTGCCAGCTCACAAACTGAGGTTTCTGGAAACACCATATATTTT	CASSQTEVSGNTIYF
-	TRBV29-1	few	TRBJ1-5	TGCAGCGTTGGGGGGGGCAGGGGCCAGCCCCAGCATTTT	CSVGGGRGQPQHF
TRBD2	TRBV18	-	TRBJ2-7	TGTGCCAGCTCACCAACTAGCGGGAGGTCCTACGAGCAGTACTTC	CASSPTSGRSYEQYF
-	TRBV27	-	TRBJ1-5	TGTGCCAGCAGTCTCCGGGGCCTCGGACCCTACAATCAGCCCCAGCATTTT	CASSLRGLGPYNQPQHF
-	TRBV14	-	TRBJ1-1	TGTGCCAGCAGCCCCGACACCCAGGCGACTGAAGCTTTCTTT	CASSPDTQATEAFF
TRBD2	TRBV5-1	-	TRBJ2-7	TGCGCCAGCAGCCCTACCGGACTAGCTAATCAGTACTTC	CASSPTGLANQYF
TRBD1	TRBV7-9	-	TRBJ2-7	TGTGCCAGCAGCTTAGTCGGGACAGGGACTGGCGAGCAGTACTTC	CASSLVGTGTGEQYF
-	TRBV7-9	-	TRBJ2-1	TGTGCCAGCAGTTTACCGGGGACTGAGGCCAATGAGCAGTTCTTC	CASSLPGTEANEQFF
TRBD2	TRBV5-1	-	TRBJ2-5	TGCGCCAGCAGCTTGGCGACTAGCCCTCAAGAGACCCAGTACTTC	CASSLATSPQETQYF
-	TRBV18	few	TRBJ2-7	TGTGCCAGCTCACCAATGAGCAGGGGACTCTCCTACGAGCAGTACTTC	CASSPMSRGLSYEQYF
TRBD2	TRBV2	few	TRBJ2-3	TGTGCCAGCGGAGGGACTAGCGGGGAGACAGATACGCAGTATTTT	CASGGTSGETDTQYF
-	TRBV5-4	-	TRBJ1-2	TGTGCCAGCAGCTCCAAGGCGGGCACTTCGGCCTATGGCTACACCTTC	CASSSKAGTSAYGYTF
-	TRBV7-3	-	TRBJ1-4	TGTGCCAGCAGCGCCAGGGGTTCCACTAATGAAAAACTGTTTTTT	CASSARGSTNEKLFF
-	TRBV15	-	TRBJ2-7	TGTGCCACCAGCCGTGGGGGACCCTACGAGCAGTACTTC	CATSRGGPYEQYF
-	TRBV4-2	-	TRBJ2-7	TGTGCCAGCAGCTTCACTCGGACAGAAGCTTACGAGCAGTACTTC	CASSFTRTEAYEQYF
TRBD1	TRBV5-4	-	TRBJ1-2	TGTGCCAGCAGCTCTGACAGGGTCTATGGCTACACCTTC	CASSSDRVYGYTF
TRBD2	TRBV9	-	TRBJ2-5	TGTGCCAGCAGCGTAGGTGTTAGCGGGGAGACCCAGTACTTC	CASSVGVSGETQYF
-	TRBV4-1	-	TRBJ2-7	TGCGCCAGCAGCCAAGTGAAGGGCTACGAGCAGTACTTC	CASSQVKGYEQYF
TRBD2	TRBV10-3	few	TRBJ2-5	TGTGCCATCAGGACTAGCGGGGGGAACGGGGAGACCCAGTACTTC	CAIRTSGGNGETQYF